This TCR beta chain appears in the sequencing data of a study of blood T cell repertoires in COVID-19. The CDR3 has 15 amino acids. The germline V gene encodes CDR1 SGDLS and CDR2 YYNGEE. Trimming removed 1 base from V and 5 bases from J, with 12 bases in between. The protocol was immunoSEQ multiplex PCR, while the TCRdb copy is restricted to in-frame clones and leaves out a portion. The sample records about 13,000 clones, around 90% being singletons. The material sequenced was peripheral blood. This rearrangement joins TRBV9 to TRBJ2-2; D perhaps matches TRBD2 (6 bases). This sequence originates from a human donor with active COVID-19. The donor label of this sample is uncertain. The CDR3 DNA is TGTGCCAGCAGCGTAACCACTAGCCAAACCGGGGAGCTGTTTTTT. Translated, it gives CASSVTTSQTGELFF.